Below are 5 T cell receptor beta chains sequenced from a single sample in a study of OX40 agonist ivuxolimab in advanced cancers. Using immunoSEQ multiplex PCR, the repertoire was profiled, and TCRdb retains in-frame clones only, with some absent. The data contain around 63,000 clones, 82% of them singletons. This sample comprised CD4+ or CD8+ T cells sorted from blood, obtained in a trial of the OX40 agonist ivuxolimab. All receptors derive from an adult with an advanced solid tumor such as melanoma, head and neck, liver or kidney cancer.

The table lists this clone with a count of one. This CDR3 reads CASSLRPTEAFF. In DNA form, the CDR3 reads TGTGCCAGCAGCTTGCGTCCCACTGAAGCTTTCTTT. V is TRBV5-6 and J is TRBJ1-1; no reliable D call. Germline V gene sequence: CDR1 SGHDT, CDR2 YYEEEE. Trimming removed 1 base from V and 4 bases from J, with 5 bases in between. The CDR3 is made up of 12 amino acids.

The genes are TRBV11-2 and TRBJ2-2, with no clear D. Germline lookup yields CDR1 SGHAT and CDR2 FQNNGV. The CDR3 is 12 residues long. Trimming left V 0 bases short and J 4 bases short, with 0 bases between. The CDR3 sequence: CASSLDTGELFF. The CDR3 region has the DNA TGTGCCAGCAGCTTAGACACCGGGGAGCTGTTTTTT.

The chain combines TRBV7-2 with TRBJ1-6; tentatively, D is TRBD1 (5 bases). The CDR3 runs 17 residues. CDR1 SGHTA and CDR2 FQGNSA come from the germline V gene. Trimming left V 2 bases short and J 3 bases short, with 14 bases between. The CDR3 DNA reads as TGTGCCAGCAGCTTACTGGGACCGGGACGCTATAATTCACCCCTCCACTTT. It yields the protein CASSLLGPGRYNSPLHF.

The chain is built from TRBV2 and TRBJ2-7; no clear D. The CDR3 length is 16 residues. V was cut by 5 bases and J by 1 base, with 18 bases left in between. The germline CDR1 and CDR2 sequences are SNHLY and FYNNEI. In nucleotides, the CDR3 is TGTGCCAGCAGTCTCCAAAAAACAGTTATTTCCTACGAGCAGTACTTC. As protein: CASSLQKTVISYEQYF.

The DNA for the CDR3 is TGTGCCAGCAGCGTCAGGGGAGTTAACTATGGCTACACCTTC. Protein product: CASSVRGVNYGYTF. The V and J genes are TRBV7-9 and TRBJ1-2; D perhaps matches TRBD1 (6 bases). The length of the CDR3 is 14 residues. Trimming took 5 bases from V and 1 from J, leaving 11 bases between them. Germline V gene lookup returns CDR1 SEHNR and CDR2 FQNEAQ (reference sequence).